This TCR beta chain emerged from a study of tumor and adjacent non-tumor tissue in lung cancer. Study at large: The cohort had around twelve adenocarcinoma, a couple of squamous cell and 1 small cell patients. On average, productive TCRbeta reads reached about 4.17 million per sample.

Trimming took 5 bases from V and 7 from J; bases not matched to a gene: 10. The CDR3 sequence is 15 residues long. The germline V gene encodes CDR1 MNHEY and CDR2 SVGAGI. General study findings and limits: Tumor tissue had significantly higher TCR diversity than normal lung.

A modified ARM-PCR protocol with three rounds of nested PCR amplified TCRbeta. TCRdb recomputed calls from the multiplex PCR reads with MiXCR, one row per CDR3 protein. The table has 75,000 to 90,000 distinct CDR3 sequences, more than 75% seen once; the top ten hold 21%. This sample's RNA came from whole unsorted tissue. This non-tumor lung sample came from over 3 cm beyond the tumor edge. Chemotherapy-naive patients with new lung cancer underwent thoracic surgery in China, August–late 2014. Details on this clonotype: Its target is unknown.

The chain uses TRBV6-5 and TRBJ2-7; 11 nucleotides align to TRBD2. The sequence was obtained from a woman aged 45-65 years with non-small cell lung cancer. The specimen was distant non-tumor lung tissue. DNA for the CDR3: TGTGCCAGCAGTCGGACTAGCGGGCGATTCTATGAGCAGTACTTC. Translated: CASSRTSGRFYEQYF.